A selection of T cell receptor beta chains follows, all from one sample in a study of blood T cell repertoires in COVID-19. The table came from immunoSEQ multiplex PCR; TCRdb's copy has only in-frame clones and leaves some out. The profile covers roughly 250,000 clones, with around four fifths appearing a single time and around 6.4% taken by the ten largest. The sequenced sample was peripheral blood. Every receptor here comes from a woman aged 55 to 70 with active or convalescent COVID-19. Both conserved end residues are part of each CDR3. D genes are given only for firm matches. The size field is filled for only some rows; it gives once, few, many or a size class.

CDR3aa	CDR3nt	v_gene	j_gene	d_gene	abundance
CASSIVITGPSPMNTEAFF	TGTGCCAGCTCAATTGTTATCACAGGGCCCAGCCCCATGAACACTGAAGCTTTCTTT	TRBV11-2	TRBJ1-1	-	-
CASSPGLSYEQYF	TGCGCCAGCAGCCCGGGACTTTCCTACGAGCAGTACTTC	TRBV5-1	TRBJ2-7	-	-
CASRAGYQPQHF	TGTGCCAGCAGGGCAGGGTATCAGCCCCAGCATTTT	TRBV2	TRBJ1-5	-	-
CASKQGMERNTIYF	TGTGCCAGCAAACAGGGGATGGAAAGAAACACCATATATTTT	TRBV6-1	TRBJ1-3	TRBD1	-
CASSWVRDSNQPQHF	TGTGCCAGCAGCTGGGTCAGGGATAGCAATCAGCCCCAGCATTTT	TRBV5-8	TRBJ1-5	-	-
CASSLGQFYGYTF	TGTGCCAGCAGCTTAGGGCAGTTTTATGGCTACACCTTC	TRBV7-6	TRBJ1-2	-	-
CASSPGASTDTQYF	TGTGCCAGCAGCCCTGGGGCGAGCACAGATACGCAGTATTTT	TRBV4-2	TRBJ2-3	-	once
CASYRTGRYAEAFF	TGTGCCAGTTACCGGACAGGACGGTACGCTGAAGCTTTCTTT	TRBV19	TRBJ1-1	TRBD1	few
CASSRDRGATNEKLFF	TGTGCCAGCAGTCGGGACAGGGGAGCAACTAATGAAAAACTGTTTTTT	TRBV28	TRBJ1-4	TRBD1	-
CSAAGISSTDTQYF	TGCAGCGCCGCGGGAATTTCTAGCACAGATACGCAGTATTTT	TRBV29-1	TRBJ2-3	-	-
CASSLRGGTLHF	TGTGCCAGCAGTCTTAGGGGGGGCACCCTCCACTTT	TRBV27	TRBJ1-6	-	few
CASSPVRQQAFF	TGCGCCAGCAGCCCGGTCAGGCAGCAAGCTTTCTTT	TRBV4-1	TRBJ1-1	-	-
CASSPGLAGGNYEQYF	TGTGCCAGCAGCCCCGGACTAGCGGGAGGTAACTACGAGCAGTACTTC	TRBV3-1/TRBV3-2	TRBJ2-7	TRBD2	once
CASSLGPISDGYTF	TGTGCCAGCAGCTTAGGCCCCATTAGTGATGGCTACACCTTC	TRBV11-2	TRBJ1-2	-	-
CASSGGQGDGANVLTF	TGTGCCAGCAGTGGGGGACAGGGCGACGGGGCCAACGTCCTGACTTTC	TRBV6-4	TRBJ2-6	TRBD1	-
CAMDSYTDTQYF	TGTGCCATGGACAGCTACACAGATACGCAGTATTTT	TRBV7-9	TRBJ2-3	-	-